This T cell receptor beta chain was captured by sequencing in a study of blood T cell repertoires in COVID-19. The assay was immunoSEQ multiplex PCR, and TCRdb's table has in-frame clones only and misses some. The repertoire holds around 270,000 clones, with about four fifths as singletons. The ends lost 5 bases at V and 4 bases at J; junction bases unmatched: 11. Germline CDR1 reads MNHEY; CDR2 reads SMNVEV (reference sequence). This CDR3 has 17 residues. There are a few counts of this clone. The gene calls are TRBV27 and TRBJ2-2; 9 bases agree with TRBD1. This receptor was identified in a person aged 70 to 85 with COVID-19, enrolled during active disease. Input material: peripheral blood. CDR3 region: CASSHLTGGSGTGELFF. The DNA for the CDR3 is TGTGCCAGCAGTCACTTAACAGGGGGCTCGGGCACCGGGGAGCTGTTTTTT.